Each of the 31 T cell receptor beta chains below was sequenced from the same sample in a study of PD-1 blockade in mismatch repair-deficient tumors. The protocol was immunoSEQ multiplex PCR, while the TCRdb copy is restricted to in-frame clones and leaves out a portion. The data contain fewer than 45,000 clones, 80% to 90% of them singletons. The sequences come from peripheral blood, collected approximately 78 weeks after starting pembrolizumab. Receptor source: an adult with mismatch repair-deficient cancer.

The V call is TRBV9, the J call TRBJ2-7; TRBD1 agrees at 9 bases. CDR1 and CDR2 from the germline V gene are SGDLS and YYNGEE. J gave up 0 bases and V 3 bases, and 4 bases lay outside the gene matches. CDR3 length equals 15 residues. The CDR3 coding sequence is TGTGCCAGCAGCGAGGGACAGGGAACCTCCTACGAGCAGTACTTC. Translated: CASSEGQGTSYEQYF.

The CDR3 DNA is TGTGCCAGCAGTGAAGCGCAAGCGGGAGTGACCGGGGAGCTGTTTTTT. This gives the protein CASSEAQAGVTGELFF. This chain links TRBV6-1 with TRBJ2-2; TRBD2 matches at 8 bases. The V segment lost 0 bases and the J segment 5 bases; nucleotides outside the gene matches: 5. The germline CDR1 and CDR2 sequences are MNHNS and SASEGT. This CDR3 region has 16 residues.

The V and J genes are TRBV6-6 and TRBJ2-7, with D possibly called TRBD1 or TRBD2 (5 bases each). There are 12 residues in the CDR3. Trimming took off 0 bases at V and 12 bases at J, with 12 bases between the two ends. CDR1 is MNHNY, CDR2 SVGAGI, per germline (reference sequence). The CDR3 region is CASSYSQGPPYF. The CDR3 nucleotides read TGTGCCAGCAGTTACTCCCAGGGACCCCCGTACTTC.

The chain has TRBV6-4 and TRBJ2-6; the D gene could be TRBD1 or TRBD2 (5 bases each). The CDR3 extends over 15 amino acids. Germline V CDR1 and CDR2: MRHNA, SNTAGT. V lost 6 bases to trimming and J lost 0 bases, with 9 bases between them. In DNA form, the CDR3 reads TGTGCCAGCAGCGAGGGGATCTCTGGGGCCAACGTCCTGACTTTC. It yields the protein CASSEGISGANVLTF.

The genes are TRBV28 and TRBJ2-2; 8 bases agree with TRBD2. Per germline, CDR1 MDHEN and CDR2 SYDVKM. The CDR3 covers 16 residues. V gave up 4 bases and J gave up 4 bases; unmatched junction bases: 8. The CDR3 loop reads CASSSSGSPGTGELFF. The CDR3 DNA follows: TGTGCCAGCAGTTCCAGCGGGAGTCCGGGCACCGGGGAGCTGTTTTTT.

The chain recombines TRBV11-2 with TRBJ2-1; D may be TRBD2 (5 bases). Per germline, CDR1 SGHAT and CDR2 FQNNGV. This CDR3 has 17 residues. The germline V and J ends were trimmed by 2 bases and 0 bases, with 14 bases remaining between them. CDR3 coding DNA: TGTGCCAGCAGCTTAAGGGCTGTAGCGAGCTCCTACAATGAGCAGTTCTTC. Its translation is CASSLRAVASSYNEQFF.

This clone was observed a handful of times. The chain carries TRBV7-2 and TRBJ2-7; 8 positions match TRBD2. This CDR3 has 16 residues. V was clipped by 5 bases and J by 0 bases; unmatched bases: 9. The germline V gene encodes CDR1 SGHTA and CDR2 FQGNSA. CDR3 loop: CASSDPGLGSSYEQYF. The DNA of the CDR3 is TGTGCCAGCAGCGACCCGGGACTAGGGAGCTCCTACGAGCAGTACTTC.

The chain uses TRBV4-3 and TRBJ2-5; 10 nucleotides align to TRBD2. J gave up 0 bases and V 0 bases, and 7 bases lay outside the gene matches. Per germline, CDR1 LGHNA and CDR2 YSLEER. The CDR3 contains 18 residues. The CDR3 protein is CASSQERATSGYQETQYF. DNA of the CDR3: TGCGCCAGCAGCCAAGAGAGAGCGACTAGCGGGTACCAAGAGACCCAGTACTTC.

CDR3 nucleotide sequence: TGTGCCAGCAGCCCCGGCTACGAGCAGTACTTC. This codes for CASSPGYEQYF. The V call is TRBV7-9, the J call TRBJ2-7; D gene unclear. V lost 5 bases to trimming and J lost 3 bases, with 5 bases between them. Per germline, CDR1 SEHNR and CDR2 FQNEAQ (reference sequence). The CDR3 totals 11 residues.

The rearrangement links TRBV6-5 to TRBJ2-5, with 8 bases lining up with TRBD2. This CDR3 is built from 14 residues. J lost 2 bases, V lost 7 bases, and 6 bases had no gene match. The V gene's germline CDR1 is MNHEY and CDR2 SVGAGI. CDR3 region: CASTGGMPQETQYF. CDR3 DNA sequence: TGTGCCAGCACGGGGGGGATGCCGCAAGAGACCCAGTACTTC.

The CDR3 nucleotides are TGTGCCAGCGGGGAGGGGAGCGGGAGTACAGATACGCAGTATTTT. Translated, it gives CASGEGSGSTDTQYF. The chain combines TRBV27 with TRBJ2-3; 8 bases are a match to TRBD2. V shed 8 bases, J shed 3 bases, and the junction held 10 bases outside the gene matches. Germline V gene lookup returns CDR1 MNHEY and CDR2 SMNVEV (reference sequence). The CDR3 sequence is 15 residues long.

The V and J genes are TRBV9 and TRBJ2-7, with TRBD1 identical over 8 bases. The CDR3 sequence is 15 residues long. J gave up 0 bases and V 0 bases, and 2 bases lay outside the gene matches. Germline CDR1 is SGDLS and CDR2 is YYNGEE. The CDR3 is CASSVGQGISYEQYF. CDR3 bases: TGTGCCAGCAGCGTAGGACAGGGGATCTCCTACGAGCAGTACTTC.

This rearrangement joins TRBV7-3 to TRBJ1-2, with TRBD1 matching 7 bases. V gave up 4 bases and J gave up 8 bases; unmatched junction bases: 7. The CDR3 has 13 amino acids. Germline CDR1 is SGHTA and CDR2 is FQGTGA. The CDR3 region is CASSSRQGGGYTF. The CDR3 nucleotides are TGTGCCAGCAGCTCGAGACAGGGAGGGGGCTACACCTTC.

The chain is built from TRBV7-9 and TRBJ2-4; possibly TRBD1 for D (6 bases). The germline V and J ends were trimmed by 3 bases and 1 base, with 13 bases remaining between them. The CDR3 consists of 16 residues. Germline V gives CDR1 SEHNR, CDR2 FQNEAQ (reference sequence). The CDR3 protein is CASSLGAGTAKNIQYF. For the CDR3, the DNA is TGTGCCAGCAGCTTGGGGGCCGGAACGGCCAAAAACATTCAGTACTTC.

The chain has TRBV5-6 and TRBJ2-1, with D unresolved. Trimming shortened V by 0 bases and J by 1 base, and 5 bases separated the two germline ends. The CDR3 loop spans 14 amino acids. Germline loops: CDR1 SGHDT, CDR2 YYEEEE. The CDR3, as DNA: TGTGCCAGCAGCTTGGGGATTTCCTACAATGAGCAGTTCTTC. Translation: CASSLGISYNEQFF.

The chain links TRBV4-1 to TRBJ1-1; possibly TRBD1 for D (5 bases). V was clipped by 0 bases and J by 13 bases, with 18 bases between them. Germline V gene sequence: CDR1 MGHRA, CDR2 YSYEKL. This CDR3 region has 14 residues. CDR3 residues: CASSQEGTLAGGFF. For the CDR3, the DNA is TGCGCCAGCAGCCAAGAAGGGACCCTCGCTGGTGGTTTCTTT.

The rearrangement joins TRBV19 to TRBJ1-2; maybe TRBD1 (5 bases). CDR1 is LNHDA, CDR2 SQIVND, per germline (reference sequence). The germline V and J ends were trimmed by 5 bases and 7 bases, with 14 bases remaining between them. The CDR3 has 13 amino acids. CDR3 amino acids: CASSPGWVGGYTF. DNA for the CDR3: TGTGCCAGTAGTCCAGGGTGGGTTGGTGGCTACACCTTC. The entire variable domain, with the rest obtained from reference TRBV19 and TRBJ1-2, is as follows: DGGITQSPKYLFRKEGQNVTLSCEQNLNHDAMYWYRQDPGQGLRLIYYSQIVNDFQKGDIAEGYSVSREKKESFPLTVTSAQKNPTAFYLCASSPGWVGGYTFGSGTRLTVV.

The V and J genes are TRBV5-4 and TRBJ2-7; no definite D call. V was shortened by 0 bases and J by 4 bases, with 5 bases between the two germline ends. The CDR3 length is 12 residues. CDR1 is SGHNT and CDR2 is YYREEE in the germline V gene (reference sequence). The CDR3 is CASSLGGYEQYF. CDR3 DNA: TGTGCCAGCAGCTTGGGGGGTTACGAGCAGTACTTC.

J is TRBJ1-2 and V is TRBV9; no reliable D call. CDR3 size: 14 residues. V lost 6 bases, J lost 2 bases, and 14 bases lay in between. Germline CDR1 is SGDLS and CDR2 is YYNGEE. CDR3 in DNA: TGTGCCAGCACCATCTCCCCGGGAAACTATGGCTACACCTTC. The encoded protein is CASTISPGNYGYTF.

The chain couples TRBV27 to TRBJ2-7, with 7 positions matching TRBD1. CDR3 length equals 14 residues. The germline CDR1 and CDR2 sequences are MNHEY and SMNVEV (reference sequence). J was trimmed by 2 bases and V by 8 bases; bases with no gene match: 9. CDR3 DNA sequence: TGTGCCAGCCGTGACAGGGCCCGACCCTACGAGCAGTACTTC. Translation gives CASRDRARPYEQYF.

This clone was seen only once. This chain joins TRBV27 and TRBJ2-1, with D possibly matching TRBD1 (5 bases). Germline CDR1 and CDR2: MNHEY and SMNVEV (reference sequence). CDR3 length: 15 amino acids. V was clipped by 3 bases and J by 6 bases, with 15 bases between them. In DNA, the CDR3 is TGTGCCAGCAGTTTTACAGGCCCACCGGGCAATGAGCAGTTCTTC. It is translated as CASSFTGPPGNEQFF.

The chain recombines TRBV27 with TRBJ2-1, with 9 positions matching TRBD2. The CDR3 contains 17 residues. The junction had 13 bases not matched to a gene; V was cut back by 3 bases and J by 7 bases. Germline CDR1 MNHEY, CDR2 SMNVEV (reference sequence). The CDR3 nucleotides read TGTGCCAGCAGTTTTCGATCGGGCGGGAGGGCCAAGAATGAGCAGTTCTTC. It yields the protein CASSFRSGGRAKNEQFF.

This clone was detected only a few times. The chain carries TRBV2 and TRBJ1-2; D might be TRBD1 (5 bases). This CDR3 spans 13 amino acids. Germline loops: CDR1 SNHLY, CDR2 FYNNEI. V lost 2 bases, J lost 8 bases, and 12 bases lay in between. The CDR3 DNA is TGTGCCAGCAGTGAATATGCAGGGCCCGGCTACACCTTC. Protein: CASSEYAGPGYTF.

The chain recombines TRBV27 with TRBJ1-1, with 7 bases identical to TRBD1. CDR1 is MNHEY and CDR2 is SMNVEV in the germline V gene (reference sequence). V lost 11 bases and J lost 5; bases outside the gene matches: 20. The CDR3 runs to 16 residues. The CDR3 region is CAAYATGGGMGTEAFF. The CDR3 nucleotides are TGTGCCGCGTACGCCACTGGAGGGGGCATGGGAACTGAAGCTTTCTTT.

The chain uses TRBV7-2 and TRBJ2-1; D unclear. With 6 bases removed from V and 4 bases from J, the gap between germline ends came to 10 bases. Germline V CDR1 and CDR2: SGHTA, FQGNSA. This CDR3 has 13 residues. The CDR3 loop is CASSFQDYNEQFF. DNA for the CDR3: TGTGCCAGCAGTTTCCAGGATTACAATGAGCAGTTCTTC.

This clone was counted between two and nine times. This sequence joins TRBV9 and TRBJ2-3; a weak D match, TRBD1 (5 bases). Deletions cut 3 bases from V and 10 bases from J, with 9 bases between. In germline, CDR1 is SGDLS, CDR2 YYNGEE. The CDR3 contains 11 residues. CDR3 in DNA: TGTGCCAGCAGCGAGCAAGGGGCGCAGTATTTT. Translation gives CASSEQGAQYF.

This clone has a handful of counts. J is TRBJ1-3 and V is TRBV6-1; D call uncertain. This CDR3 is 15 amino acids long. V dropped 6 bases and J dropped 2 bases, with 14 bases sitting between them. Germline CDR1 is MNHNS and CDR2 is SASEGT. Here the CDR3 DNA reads TGTGCCAGCAGCGCGATTGAGGCGCCTGGAAACACCATATATTTT. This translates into CASSAIEAPGNTIYF.

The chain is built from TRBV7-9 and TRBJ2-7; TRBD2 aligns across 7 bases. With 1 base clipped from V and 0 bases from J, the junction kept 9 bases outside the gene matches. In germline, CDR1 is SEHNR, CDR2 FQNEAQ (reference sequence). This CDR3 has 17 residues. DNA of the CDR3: TGTGCCAGCAGCTTAGTCTTGGCTAGCGGCTTCTCCTACGAGCAGTACTTC. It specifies CASSLVLASGFSYEQYF.

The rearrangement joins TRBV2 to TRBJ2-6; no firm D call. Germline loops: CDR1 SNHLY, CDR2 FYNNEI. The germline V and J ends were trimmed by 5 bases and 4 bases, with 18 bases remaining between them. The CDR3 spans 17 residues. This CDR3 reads CASSQPRPRAGANVLTF. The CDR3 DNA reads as TGTGCCAGCAGTCAACCCCGTCCCCGCGCAGGGGCCAACGTCCTGACTTTC. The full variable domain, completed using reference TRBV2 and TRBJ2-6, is EPEVTQTPSHQVTQMGQEVILRCVPISNHLYFYWYRQILGQKVEFLVSFYNNEISEKSEIFDDQFSVERPDGSNFTLKIRSTKLEDSAMYFCASSQPRPRAGANVLTFGAGSRLTVL.

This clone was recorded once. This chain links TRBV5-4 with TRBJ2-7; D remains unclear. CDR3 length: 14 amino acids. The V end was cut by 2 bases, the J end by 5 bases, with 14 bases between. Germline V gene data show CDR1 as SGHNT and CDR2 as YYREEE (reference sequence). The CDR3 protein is CASSFQVGEDEQYF. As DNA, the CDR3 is TGTGCCAGCAGCTTCCAGGTGGGTGAGGACGAGCAGTACTTC.

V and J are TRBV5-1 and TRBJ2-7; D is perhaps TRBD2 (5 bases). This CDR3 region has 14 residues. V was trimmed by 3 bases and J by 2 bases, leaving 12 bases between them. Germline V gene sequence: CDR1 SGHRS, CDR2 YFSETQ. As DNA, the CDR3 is TGCGCCAGCAGCTCAAGCGGACTTGCCTACGAGCAGTACTTC. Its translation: CASSSSGLAYEQYF.